A selection of T cell receptor beta chains follows, all from one sample in a study of T cells in localized non-small cell lung cancer. Clones were read by immunoSEQ multiplex PCR, and TCRdb kept only the in-frame ones, dropping some. The sample includes about 78,000 clones, 70% to 90% of them seen just once. Sample: peripheral blood, taken before any cancer treatment. The origin of the receptors is a man between 40 and 70 years old with stage I lung adenocarcinoma. The conserved cysteine and the conserved F or W are not part of the CDR3 here. The order of the fields is clone size, V gene, J gene, CDR3 protein. A clone size is listed for some rows: how often the clone was seen (once, few, many), or a class if it is expanded.

NA	TRBV27	TRBJ1-2	ASRGDSAYGYT
many	TRBV5-1	TRBJ1-1	ASSPRDRENTEAF
once	TRBV19	TRBJ1-3	ASSRQDGGISGNTIY
NA	TRBV5-1	TRBJ2-1	ASSLDLVYNEQF
NA	TRBV6-6	TRBJ2-7	ASRERTSGKTYEQY
NA	TRBV4-1	TRBJ2-1	ASSQDRGTSGSNEQF
few	TRBV2	TRBJ1-2	ASSVTYGYT
NA	TRBV27	TRBJ2-3	ASSERAGPTDTQY
NA	TRBV5-4	TRBJ2-1	ASSSSRVAYNEQF
NA	TRBV2	TRBJ1-1	ASSADTTEAF
NA	TRBV6-1	TRBJ2-4	ASSEDPLTKNIQY
NA	TRBV6-1	TRBJ2-7	ASSGHPGLGPTEQY
NA	TRBV19	TRBJ2-1	ASKRASGMYNEQF
once	TRBV28	TRBJ2-5	ASSTRRTDPRETQY
NA	TRBV6-5	TRBJ2-5	ASSSLTNPQETQY
NA	TRBV5-4	TRBJ2-2	ASSVDSFTGELF
NA	TRBV7-9	TRBJ2-3	ASSLAGTNTQY
few	TRBV6-1	TRBJ2-1	ASSERPTPFSGNEQF
NA	TRBV7-9	TRBJ2-2	ASSLTGTGELF